The clone carrying this TCR beta chain turned up a few times. Its antigen is not known. This record comes from a study of Graves' ophthalmopathy and Graves' hyperthyroidism. RNA transcripts yielded amplified TCR beta CDR3 regions. First-round RT-PCR used HTBI primers; second-round multiplex PCR followed. One entry per CDR3 protein, called by TCRdb with MiXCR from the multiplex PCR reads. The sample consists of a few hundred thousand distinct CDR3 sequences, just under 40% of them appearing once. Findings of the study overall: The model predicted ophthalmopathy progression with roughly 70% sensitivity and approximately 72% specificity.

This CDR3 has 14 residues. Trimming cost V 3 bases and J 5 bases, with 10 bases left between them. CDR1 and CDR2 (germline): LNHNV, YYDKDF (reference sequence). Specimen: peripheral blood or thyroid tissue (not recorded which). The chain carries TRBV15 and TRBJ2-2; D gene ambiguous. This TCR came from an adult man with Graves' hyperthyroidism. CDR3 residues: CATSRTARTGELFF. CDR3 coding DNA: TGTGCCACCAGCAGGACTGCCAGAACCGGGGAGCTGTTTTTT.